The text below deals with one T cell receptor (beta chain). Antigen specificity is unknown. Gene names refer to mouse genes. The read ends 1 residue before the CDR3 terminus; that terminus is restored from the germline J gene. Assay: immunoSEQ multiplex PCR; the TCRdb copy retains only in-frame clones and omits some. The top ten hold about 6.5% of the sample, which has more than 4,000 clones, approximately 45% seen once. The sample comes from a study of tissue T cells after allogeneic stem cell transplantation. Whole-study results and caveats: Tissue-detected TCR repertoire was only partly captured by blood and spleen T cells. Alloreactivity or antigen specificity of tissue TCRs was not determined; some clones might be host cells. Within patients, tissue anatomy strongly shaped TCR repertoire composition.

Specified time point: mouse harvest day 7 after allogeneic transplant. The graft held 10^6 splenic CD5+ T cells and 10^7 T-cell-depleted bone marrow cells. B6 (H2b) cells into BALB/c (H2d) mice; tissues taken at day 7 or 14. Germline CDR1 reads KGHPV; CDR2 reads FQNQEV (reference sequence). V trimming: 3 bases; J trimming: 2 bases; junction bases outside the gene matches: 2. The CDR3 sequence is 15 residues long. The chain is built from TRBV26 and TRBJ2-5; 10 nucleotides match TRBD2. The specimen sequenced was gut tissue. This clonotype was sampled from a female BALB/c mouse given C57BL/6 T cells with graft-versus-host disease after an allogeneic hematopoietic cell transplant. CDR3 sequence: CASSLPGGAQDTQYF. The part of the CDR3 DNA that was read is TGTGCCAGCAGTCTCCCTGGGGGGGCCCAAGACACCCAGTAC. The variable domain in full, completed from reference TRBV26 and TRBJ2-5, reads NSKVIQTPRYLVKGQGQKAKMRCIPEKGHPVVFWYQQNKNNEFKFLINFQNQEVLQQIDMTEKRFSAECPSNSPCSLEIQSSEAGDSALYLCASSLPGGAQDTQYFGPGTRLLVL.